This T cell receptor (beta chain) was sequenced for a study of blood T cell repertoires in COVID-19. In the study overall: From the United States, Italy and Spain came samples of acute and convalescent COVID-19.

Trimming removed 3 bases from V and 3 bases from J; junction bases left unmatched: 15. In germline, CDR1 is LGHDT, CDR2 YNNKEL (reference sequence). This CDR3 has 18 residues. Profiled with immunoSEQ multiplex PCR; TCRdb holds only in-frame clones, not every one. The repertoire holds 100,000 or so clones, with approximately 92% as singletons. The specimen was peripheral blood. The origin of this receptor is a man in his fifties or sixties with active COVID-19. V is TRBV3-1 (or the pseudogene TRBV3-2) and J is TRBJ2-7; 9 nucleotides align to TRBD1. Here the CDR3 DNA reads TGTGCCAGCAGCCACAGATCCCTCCGGGACAGGGACTTCTACGAGCAGTACTTC. This encodes CASSHRSLRDRDFYEQYF.